This T cell receptor (beta chain) was identified during a study of high-grade serous ovarian cancer treatment subgroups. Tumor samples were obtained before definitive surgery or chemotherapy. Broader study findings: The analyses considered CDR3 and ignored CDR1 and CDR2.

Using immunoSEQ multiplex PCR, the repertoire was profiled, and TCRdb retains in-frame clones only, with some absent. The sample has 35,000 to 45,000 clones; roughly three quarters are singletons. This clone was picked up a small number of times. The antigen remains undetermined. The sequence was obtained from a human donor with high-grade serous ovarian cancer. The sequenced material came from tumor tissue.

The CDR3 DNA follows: TGCAGTGCTAATGGCCGCCCGGGGTTCTTT. This translates into CSANGRPGFF. The chain combines TRBV20-1 with TRBJ1-1; no definite D call. CDR1 and CDR2 from the germline V gene are DFQATT and SNEGSKA (reference sequence). This CDR3 comprises 10 residues. The V and J ends lost 4 bases and 14 bases respectively, with 14 bases between them.